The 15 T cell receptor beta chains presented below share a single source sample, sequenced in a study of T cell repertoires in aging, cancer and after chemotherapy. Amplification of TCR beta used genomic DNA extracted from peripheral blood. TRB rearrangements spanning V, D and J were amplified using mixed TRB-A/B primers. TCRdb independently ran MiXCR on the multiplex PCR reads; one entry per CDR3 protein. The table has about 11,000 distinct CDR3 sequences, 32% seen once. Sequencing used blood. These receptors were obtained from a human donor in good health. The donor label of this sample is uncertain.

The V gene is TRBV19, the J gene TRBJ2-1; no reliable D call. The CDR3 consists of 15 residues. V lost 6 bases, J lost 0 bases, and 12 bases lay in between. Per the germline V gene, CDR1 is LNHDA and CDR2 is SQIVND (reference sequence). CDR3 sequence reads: CASSASTASYNEQFF. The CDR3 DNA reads TGTGCCAGTAGCGCCTCCACGGCCTCCTACAATGAGCAGTTCTTC.

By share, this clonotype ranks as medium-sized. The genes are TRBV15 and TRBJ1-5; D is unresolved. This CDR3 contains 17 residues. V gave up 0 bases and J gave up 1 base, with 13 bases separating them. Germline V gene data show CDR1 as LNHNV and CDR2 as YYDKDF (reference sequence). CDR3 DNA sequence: TGTGCCACCAGCAGAGATCAAAGGTCCGACAGCAATCAGCCCCAGCATTTT. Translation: CATSRDQRSDSNQPQHF.

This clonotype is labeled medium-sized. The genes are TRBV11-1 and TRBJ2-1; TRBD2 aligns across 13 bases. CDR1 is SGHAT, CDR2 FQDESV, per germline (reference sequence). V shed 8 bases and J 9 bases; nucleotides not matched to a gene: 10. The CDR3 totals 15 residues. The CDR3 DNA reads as TGTGCCAGCGCCCAACTAGCGGGAGGGCTGAGTGAGCAGTTCTTC. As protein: CASAQLAGGLSEQFF.

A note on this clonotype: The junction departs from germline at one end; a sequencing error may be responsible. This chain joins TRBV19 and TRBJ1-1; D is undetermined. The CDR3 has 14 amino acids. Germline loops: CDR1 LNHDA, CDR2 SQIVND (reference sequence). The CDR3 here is CASSGRDGNSEAFF. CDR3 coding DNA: TGTGCCAGTAGTGGCCGGGATGGGAACTCTGAAGCTTTCTTT.

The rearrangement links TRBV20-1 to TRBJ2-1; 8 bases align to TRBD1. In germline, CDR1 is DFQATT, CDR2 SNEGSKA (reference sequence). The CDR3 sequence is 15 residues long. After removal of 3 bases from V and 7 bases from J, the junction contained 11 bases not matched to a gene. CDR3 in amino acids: CSARPGGAMKNEQFF. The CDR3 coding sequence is TGCAGTGCTAGGCCAGGGGGCGCGATGAAGAATGAGCAGTTCTTC.

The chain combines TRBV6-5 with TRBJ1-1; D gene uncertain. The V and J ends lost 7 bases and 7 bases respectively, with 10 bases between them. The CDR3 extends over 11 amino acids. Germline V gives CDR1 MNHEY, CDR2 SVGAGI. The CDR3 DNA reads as TGTGCCAGCAAATGGTCAGGTGAAGCTTTCTTT. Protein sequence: CASKWSGEAFF.

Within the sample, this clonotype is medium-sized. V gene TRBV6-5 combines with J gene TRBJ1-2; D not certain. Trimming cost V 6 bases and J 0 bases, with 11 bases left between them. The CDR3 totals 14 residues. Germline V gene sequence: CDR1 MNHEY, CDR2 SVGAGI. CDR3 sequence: CASSPRETNYGYTF. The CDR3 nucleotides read TGTGCCAGCAGCCCGAGGGAGACTAACTATGGCTACACCTTC.

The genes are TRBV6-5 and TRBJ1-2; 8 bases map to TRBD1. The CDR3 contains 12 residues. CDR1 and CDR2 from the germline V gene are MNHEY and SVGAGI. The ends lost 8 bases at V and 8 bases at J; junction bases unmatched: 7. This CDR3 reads CASGQGYAGYTF. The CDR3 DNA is TGTGCCAGCGGACAGGGATACGCGGGCTACACCTTC.

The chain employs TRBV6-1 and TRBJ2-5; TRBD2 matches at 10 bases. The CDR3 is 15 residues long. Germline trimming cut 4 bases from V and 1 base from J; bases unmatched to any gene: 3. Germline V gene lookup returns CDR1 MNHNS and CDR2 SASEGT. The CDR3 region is CASSGLAGLQETQYF. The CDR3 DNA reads TGTGCCAGCAGTGGACTAGCGGGTCTCCAAGAGACCCAGTACTTC.

CDR3 residues: CASSPLSTSGSNEQFF. The CDR3 DNA reads as TGCGCCAGCAGCCCTCTTTCGACTAGCGGGAGCAATGAGCAGTTCTTC. The chain recombines TRBV5-1 with TRBJ2-1; 12 nucleotides agree with TRBD2. The CDR3 is 16 amino acids. Germline assignment: CDR1 SGHRS and CDR2 YFSETQ. Trimming at V came to 4 bases and at J to 6 bases, leaving 8 bases not matched to a gene.

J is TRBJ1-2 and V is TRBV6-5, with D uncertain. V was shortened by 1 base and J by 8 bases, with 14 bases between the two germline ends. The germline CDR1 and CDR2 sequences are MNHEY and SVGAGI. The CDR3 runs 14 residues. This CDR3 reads CASSYLTATLGYTF. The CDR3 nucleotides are TGTGCCAGCAGTTACTTGACCGCCACCTTAGGCTACACCTTC.

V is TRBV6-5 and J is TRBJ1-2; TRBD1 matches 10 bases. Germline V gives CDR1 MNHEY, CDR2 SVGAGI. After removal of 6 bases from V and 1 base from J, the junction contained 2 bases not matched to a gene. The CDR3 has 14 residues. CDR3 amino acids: CASSGTGVNYGYTF. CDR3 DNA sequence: TGTGCCAGCAGCGGGACAGGGGTTAACTATGGCTACACCTTC.

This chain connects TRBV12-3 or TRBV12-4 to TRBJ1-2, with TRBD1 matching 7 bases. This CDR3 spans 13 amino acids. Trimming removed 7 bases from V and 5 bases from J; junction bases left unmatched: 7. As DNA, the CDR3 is TGTGCCAGCATTACAGGGGACTTGTATGGCTACACCTTC. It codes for CASITGDLYGYTF.

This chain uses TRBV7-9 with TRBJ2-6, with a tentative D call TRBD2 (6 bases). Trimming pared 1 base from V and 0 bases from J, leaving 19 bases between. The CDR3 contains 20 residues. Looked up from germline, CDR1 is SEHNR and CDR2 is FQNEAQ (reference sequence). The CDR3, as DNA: TGTGCCAGCAGCTTAGACTTTTGGCGGGGCGCTGGCTCTGGGGCCAACGTCCTGACTTTC. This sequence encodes CASSLDFWRGAGSGANVLTF.

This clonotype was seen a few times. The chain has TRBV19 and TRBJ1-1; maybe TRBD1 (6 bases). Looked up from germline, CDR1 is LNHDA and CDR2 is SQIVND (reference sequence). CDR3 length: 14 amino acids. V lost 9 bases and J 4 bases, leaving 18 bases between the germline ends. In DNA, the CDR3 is TGTGCCAGCCAGTCGTGGGGGCAGGGCACTGAAGCTTTCTTT. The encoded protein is CASQSWGQGTEAFF.